The 25 T cell receptor beta chains in this list originate from one sample, sequenced in a study of response to subunit inactivated influenza vaccine. TCRdb independently ran MiXCR on the RT-PCR reads; one entry per CDR3 protein. The table has hundreds of thousands of distinct CDR3 sequences, approximately 14% seen once; the top ten hold about 7.4%. The sequences come from PBMCs from blood, collected around 14 days before vaccination. These receptors were obtained from a man in his fifties or sixties who received an inactivated influenza vaccine.

This clonotype was counted between two and nine times. The chain couples TRBV7-2 to TRBJ2-7; either TRBD1 or TRBD2 may fit D (6 bases each). In germline, CDR1 is SGHTA, CDR2 FQGNSA. V was shortened by 7 bases and J by 2 bases, with 18 bases between the two germline ends. The CDR3 sequence is 15 residues long. CDR3 sequence: CASKVGGGRTYEQYF. DNA of the CDR3: TGTGCCAGCAAAGTGGGGGGCGGACGGACCTACGAGCAGTACTTC.

This clonotype was seen more than once but under ten times. The V call is TRBV7-9, the J call TRBJ2-7, with a tentative D call TRBD2 (5 bases). This CDR3 has 15 amino acids. The germline V and J ends were trimmed by 5 bases and 3 bases, with 17 bases remaining between them. CDR1 and CDR2 from the germline V gene are SEHNR and FQNEAQ (reference sequence). The CDR3 here is CASSPRSGDVYEQYF. The DNA for the CDR3 is TGTGCCAGCAGCCCCAGGTCCGGGGATGTCTACGAGCAGTACTTC.

The chain recombines TRBV4-2 with TRBJ2-7; D call uncertain. Germline CDR1 and CDR2: LGHNA and YNFKEQ. The length of the CDR3 is 15 residues. V was pared by 0 bases and J by 1 base, with 10 bases between. In DNA, the CDR3 is TGTGCCAGCAGCCAAGAACGGGCCAGATCCTACGAGCAGTACTTC. This gives the protein CASSQERARSYEQYF.

The genes are TRBV3-1 and TRBJ2-7, with a weak D call TRBD2 (6 bases). From germline, CDR1 is LGHDT and CDR2 YNNKEL (reference sequence). Between the trimmed V and J ends, which lost 6 bases and 6 bases, there was a span of 12 bases. The CDR3 covers 12 residues. CDR3 in amino acids: CASRGDFSEQYF. CDR3 DNA sequence: TGTGCCAGCAGGGGGGACTTTAGCGAGCAGTACTTC.

This clonotype was counted many times. V and J are TRBV7-9 and TRBJ2-7; 7 bases line up with TRBD1. The CDR3 sequence is 15 residues long. The germline V gene has CDR1 SEHNR and CDR2 FQNEAQ (reference sequence). Trimming cost V 5 bases and J 5 bases; bases outside gene matches: 12. The CDR3 loop reads CASSLWDRTTNEQYF. CDR3 DNA sequence: TGTGCCAGCAGCCTATGGGACAGAACTACTAACGAGCAGTACTTC.

This sequence joins TRBV5-6 and TRBJ2-2; TRBD1 aligns across 8 bases. With 3 bases clipped from V and 1 base from J, the junction kept 5 bases outside the gene matches. The CDR3 spans 16 residues. Germline-derived CDR1 and CDR2 are SGHDT and YYEEEE. The CDR3 spells CASSSTGGKNTGELFF. For the CDR3, the DNA is TGTGCCAGCAGCTCTACAGGGGGGAAGAACACCGGGGAGCTGTTTTTT.

The rearrangement uses TRBV3-1 and TRBJ2-7; D gene uncertain. The CDR3 is made up of 15 amino acids. V was trimmed by 4 bases and J by 0 bases, leaving 13 bases between them. The V gene's germline CDR1 is LGHDT and CDR2 YNNKEL (reference sequence). The CDR3 nucleotides are TGTGCCAGCAGCCCCCGGCCAGCTAGCTCCTACGAGCAGTACTTC. Residues: CASSPRPASSYEQYF.

This clonotype was seen many times. The chain carries TRBV12-3 or TRBV12-4 and TRBJ2-2, with 14 bases fitting TRBD2. CDR3 length: 16 residues. Trimming took 5 bases from V and 4 from J; bases not matched to a gene: 3. Written as DNA, the CDR3 is TGTGCCAGCAGTCCGGGACTAGCGGGGGTCACCGGGGAGCTGTTTTTT. As protein: CASSPGLAGVTGELFF.

In this sample, this clonotype turned up a few times. The chain links TRBV20-1 to TRBJ2-5; TRBD1 matches 11 bases. The CDR3 has 16 amino acids. J lost 4 bases, V lost 1 base, and 8 bases had no gene match. Germline V lookup: CDR1 DFQATT, CDR2 SNEGSKA (reference sequence). CDR3 DNA sequence: TGCAGTGCTAGAGGGGGACAGGGGGTAAAATTAGAGACCCAGTACTTC. This sequence encodes CSARGGQGVKLETQYF.

This clonotype was detected a few times. This chain links TRBV6-1 with TRBJ2-3; no definite D call. Looked up from germline, CDR1 is MNHNS and CDR2 is SASEGT. Trimming stripped 6 bases from V and 1 base from J, with 14 bases between. CDR3 length: 15 residues. The CDR3 DNA sequence: TGTGCCAGCAGCCCGACCCCGGCACGCACAGATACGCAGTATTTT. Translated, it gives CASSPTPARTDTQYF.

The V gene is TRBV7-8, the J gene TRBJ2-6; weak D call: TRBD1 (7 bases). Trimming cost V 3 bases and J 0 bases, with 15 bases left between them. The length of the CDR3 is 18 residues. Germline assignment: CDR1 SGHVS and CDR2 FQNEAQ. The CDR3: CASSFMGQGGSGANVLTF. The CDR3 bases are TGTGCCAGCAGCTTCATGGGGCAGGGGGGCTCTGGGGCCAACGTCCTGACTTTC.

This chain uses TRBV4-3 with TRBJ2-7; D may be TRBD2 (6 bases). CDR1 and CDR2 (germline): LGHNA, YSLEER. The CDR3 loop spans 15 amino acids. V was clipped by 3 bases and J by 6 bases, with 18 bases between them. CDR3 sequence: CASSHLLVGGSEQYF. CDR3 DNA: TGCGCCAGCAGCCATTTGCTAGTGGGGGGTTCCGAGCAGTACTTC.

The chain has TRBV12-3 or TRBV12-4 and TRBJ2-2; D may be TRBD2 (6 bases). Trimming left V 4 bases short and J 13 bases short, with 22 bases between. The CDR3 totals 15 residues. CDR3 amino acids: CASSSRTAGGGRLFF. CDR3 nucleotide sequence: TGTGCCAGCAGTTCAAGGACTGCCGGGGGTGGTCGGCTGTTTTTT.

V usage is TRBV20-1 and J usage is TRBJ1-1, with 7 bases aligning to TRBD1. In germline, CDR1 is DFQATT, CDR2 SNEGSKA (reference sequence). V was pared by 6 bases and J by 4 bases, with 5 bases of the junction left unmatched. CDR3 length: 12 amino acids. The CDR3, as DNA: TGCAGTGCCGGAGGGACAGTCACTGAAGCTTTCTTT. Translation gives CSAGGTVTEAFF.

The rearrangement uses TRBV14 and TRBJ1-4; no clear D. V lost 5 bases and J lost 0, with 10 bases in between. The germline CDR1 and CDR2 sequences are SGHDN and FVKESK. This CDR3 region has 15 residues. DNA for the CDR3: TGTGCCAGCAGCGATATGAGTGCAACTAATGAAAAACTGTTTTTT. This gives the protein CASSDMSATNEKLFF.

For this clonotype: At one of its ends the junction is not consistent with the germline gene, which may arise from a read error. In DNA form, the CDR3 reads TGTGCCAGCACCTTACGGGGGCTAGCGGGACTATACAATGAGCAGTTCTTC. It encodes CASTLRGLAGLYNEQFF. The chain combines TRBV7-8 with TRBJ2-1, with 9 bases aligning to TRBD2. The CDR3 contains 17 residues. The V gene's germline CDR1 is SGHVS and CDR2 FQNEAQ.

This clonotype showed up just a few times. This sequence joins TRBV4-3 and TRBJ2-5; unclear D gene. Trimming left V 1 base short and J 5 bases short, with 8 bases between. The germline CDR1 and CDR2 sequences are LGHNA and YSLEER. CDR3 length: 13 residues. In DNA form, the CDR3 reads TGCGCCAGCAGCCAAGCGGACGGGGAGACCCAGTACTTC. Encoded protein: CASSQADGETQYF.

This clonotype was counted between two and nine times. This chain joins TRBV5-1 and TRBJ2-2, with D tentatively TRBD1 (5 bases). V shed 4 bases and J shed 6 bases, with 10 bases lying between them. The CDR3 totals 13 residues. Germline V CDR1 and CDR2: SGHRS, YFSETQ. CDR3 nucleotide sequence: TGCGCCAGCAGCGTCGACAGTGCCGGGGAGCTGTTTTTT. Its translation is CASSVDSAGELFF.

CDR3 region: CASSYSIRAGANVLTF. CDR3 bases: TGTGCCAGCAGTTACTCGATCAGAGCTGGGGCCAACGTCCTGACTTTC. The chain links TRBV6-5 to TRBJ2-6; D is uncertain. From germline, CDR1 is MNHEY and CDR2 SVGAGI. Trimming stripped 0 bases from V and 2 bases from J, with 8 bases between. This CDR3 contains 16 residues.

This clonotype was counted ten times or more. This chain joins TRBV12-3 or TRBV12-4 and TRBJ1-1, with unresolved D. Deletions cut 1 base from V and 9 bases from J, with 12 bases between. The CDR3 covers 13 residues. CDR3 loop: CASSLGDTAKAFF. For the CDR3, the DNA is TGTGCCAGCAGTTTAGGAGACACAGCCAAAGCTTTCTTT.

The rearrangement links TRBV4-3 to TRBJ2-5; 7 bases are a match to TRBD2. Germline assignment: CDR1 LGHNA and CDR2 YSLEER. The V gene end was trimmed by 0 bases and the J gene end by 4 bases; junction bases not matched to a gene: 5. There are 15 residues in the CDR3. CDR3 sequence (DNA): TGCGCCAGCAGCCAAGACGTGGGGGGGGGAGAGACCCAGTACTTC. The encoded protein is CASSQDVGGGETQYF.

Note on this clonotype: A much bigger clone sits one base away, suggesting this may be a read error. The gene calls are TRBV3-1 and TRBJ2-1; D gene ambiguous. The CDR3 has 12 amino acids. The germline V and J ends were trimmed by 1 base and 5 bases, with 3 bases remaining between them. Germline V gene data show CDR1 as LGHDT and CDR2 as YNNKEL (reference sequence). The CDR3 protein is CASSQGDNEQFF. The CDR3 DNA reads as TGTGCCAGCAGCCAAGGGGACAATGAGCAGTTCTTC.

This clonotype was observed many times. The chain recombines TRBV7-2 with TRBJ2-1, with D perhaps given as TRBD1 or TRBD2 (5 bases each). Trimming removed 6 bases from V and 6 bases from J, with 15 bases in between. Per germline, CDR1 SGHTA and CDR2 FQGNSA. The CDR3 is 14 residues long. In DNA form, the CDR3 reads TGTGCCAGCAGGGCTCCGGGACCACTCAATGAGCAGTTCTTC. Translated: CASRAPGPLNEQFF.

The rearrangement links TRBV12-3 or TRBV12-4 to TRBJ2-5, with a weak D call TRBD2 (6 bases). This CDR3 comprises 13 residues. V was trimmed by 6 bases and J by 4 bases, leaving 12 bases between them. The CDR3 region has the DNA TGTGCCAGCAGCCCGACTAGGGGAGAGACCCAGTACTTC. Its protein is CASSPTRGETQYF.

This chain links TRBV20-1 with TRBJ2-1, with TRBD2 as a possible D gene (7 bases). With 6 bases removed from V and 6 bases from J, the gap between germline ends came to 15 bases. The CDR3 covers 13 residues. The V gene's germline CDR1 is DFQATT and CDR2 SNEGSKA (reference sequence). The CDR3 here is CSASGGSRNEQFF. CDR3 bases: TGCAGTGCCTCGGGGGGCTCTCGCAATGAGCAGTTCTTC.